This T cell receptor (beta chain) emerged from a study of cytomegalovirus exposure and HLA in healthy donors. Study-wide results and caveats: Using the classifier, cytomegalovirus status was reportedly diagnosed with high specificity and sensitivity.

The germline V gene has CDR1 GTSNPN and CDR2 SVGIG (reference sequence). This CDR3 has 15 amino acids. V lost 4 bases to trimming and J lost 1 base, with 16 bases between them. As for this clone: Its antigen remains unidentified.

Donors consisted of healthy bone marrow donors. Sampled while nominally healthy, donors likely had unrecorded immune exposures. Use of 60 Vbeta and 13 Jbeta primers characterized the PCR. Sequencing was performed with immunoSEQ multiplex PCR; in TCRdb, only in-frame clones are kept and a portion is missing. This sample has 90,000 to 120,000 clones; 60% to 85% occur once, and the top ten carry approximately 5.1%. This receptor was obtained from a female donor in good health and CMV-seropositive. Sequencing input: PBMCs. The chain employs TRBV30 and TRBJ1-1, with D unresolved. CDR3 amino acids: CAWNGATRSNTEAFF. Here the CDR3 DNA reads TGTGCCTGGAACGGAGCCACCCGCTCGAACACTGAAGCTTTCTTT.